The TCR beta chain under discussion was sequenced for a study of immune heterogeneity within non-small cell lung tumors. Study information: Tumors were classified as 4 squamous cell carcinomas, around nine non-squamous carcinomas and 1 not otherwise specified. Study conclusions and caveats: Different patients shared few of their high-frequency T-cell receptor beta clonotypes. Local T-cell clonality tracked moderately but significantly with local tumor mutational burden, giving an R of about 0.35. Within each patient, tumor sites shared identical dominant CDR3 beta clonotypes and also held site-unique high-frequency clones.

Multiplex PCR was performed with 32 V and 13 J primers, and it amplified TCR beta CDR3. TCRdb redid the calling of the multiplex PCR reads with MiXCR, one entry per CDR3 protein. The sample lists 20,000 to 25,000 distinct CDR3 sequences; around 30% were seen once. Sample share makes this clonotype medium-sized. Its matching antigen is unknown. Bulk tumor gDNA, roughly 600 ng per sample, served as the TCR template. Widely spaced biopsies, several per primary tumor, were obtained at surgery. Before undergoing curative surgery, patients had newly diagnosed non-small cell lung cancer that was untreated. CDR1 and CDR2 (germline): SGHTA, FQGTGA. V shed 5 bases and J 8 bases; nucleotides not matched to a gene: 11. CDR3 length: 15 residues.

The sequenced material came from lung tumor tissue. The source of this sequence is a middle-aged man with non-small cell lung cancer. The chain is built from TRBV7-3 and TRBJ2-1; 8 bases match TRBD1. The DNA for the CDR3 is TGTGCCAGCAGCGAGGGACAGGCCAGTAGGGATGAGCAGTTCTTC. Translation: CASSEGQASRDEQFF.